This passage covers 22 T cell receptor beta chains from one sample sequenced in a study of CD8 T cells in ankylosing spondylitis. In TCRdb, the 5' RACE reads were re-called with MiXCR into one record per CDR3 protein. The sample consists of around 25,000 distinct CDR3 sequences, 13% of them appearing once. The specimen sequenced was blood. Receptors originate from a male donor with ankylosing spondylitis or in good health (not recorded which).

This clonotype was seen many times. The chain couples TRBV7-3 to TRBJ2-1, with D maybe TRBD2 (6 bases). Deletions cut 2 bases from V and 8 bases from J, with 19 bases between. Germline assignment: CDR1 SGHTA and CDR2 FQGTGA. The CDR3 runs 16 residues. The CDR3 region is CASSLSPRGLGDEQFF. CDR3 bases: TGTGCCAGCAGCTTATCCCCGCGGGGACTGGGGGATGAGCAGTTCTTC. Together with reference TRBV7-3 and TRBJ2-1, the CDR3 gives the full variable domain: GAGVSQTPSNKVTEKGKYVELRCDPISGHTALYWYRQSLGQGPEFLIYFQGTGAADDSGLPNDRFFAVRPEGSVSTLKIQRTERGDSAVYLCASSLSPRGLGDEQFFGPGTRLTVL.

This clonotype was counted a few times. Here the CDR3 DNA reads TGTGCCAGCAGTGAATTCGAGGGAGCGGCTGAAAAACTGTTTTTT. As protein: CASSEFEGAAEKLFF. V usage is TRBV25-1 and J usage is TRBJ1-4, with unresolved D. This CDR3 has 15 residues. V was cut by 1 base and J by 7 bases, with 13 bases left in between. Germline CDR1 MGHDK, CDR2 SYGVNS.

This clonotype has at least ten counts. The chain couples TRBV7-2 to TRBJ1-3; D ambiguous. CDR1 and CDR2 (germline): SGHTA, FQGNSA. Trimming left V 1 base short and J 3 bases short, with 1 base between. The CDR3 is 12 residues long. CDR3 residues: CASSLGGNTIYF. The CDR3 nucleotides read TGTGCCAGCAGCTTAGGTGGAAACACCATATATTTT. The variable domain in full, completed from reference TRBV7-2 and TRBJ1-3, reads GAGVSQSPSNKVTEKGKDVELRCDPISGHTALYWYRQSLGQGLEFLIYFQGNSAPDKSGLPSDRFSAERTGGSVSTLTIQRTQQEDSAVYLCASSLGGNTIYFGEGSWLTVV.

The chain carries TRBV10-3 and TRBJ1-1; D uncertain. Trimming cost V 6 bases and J 0 bases, with 14 bases left between them. This CDR3 has 15 amino acids. The germline V gene has CDR1 ENHRY and CDR2 SYGVKD. Here the CDR3 reads CAISVSNGVNTEAFF. CDR3 DNA sequence: TGTGCCATCAGCGTATCAAACGGGGTGAACACTGAAGCTTTCTTT.

This clonotype has a count of ten or more. V and J are TRBV5-1 and TRBJ2-5, with a weak D call TRBD2 (7 bases). Germline V gives CDR1 SGHRS, CDR2 YFSETQ. The CDR3 consists of 16 residues. V lost 2 bases, J lost 5 bases, and 19 bases lay in between. The CDR3 nucleotides are TGCGCCAGCAGCTTCGGACTACTAGGGGGGGTTGAGACCCAGTACTTC. Protein product: CASSFGLLGGVETQYF.

V and J are TRBV7-2 and TRBJ2-5; the D gene is possibly TRBD1 (6 bases). The germline V and J ends were trimmed by 4 bases and 1 base, with 16 bases remaining between them. Germline V gene lookup returns CDR1 SGHTA and CDR2 FQGNSA. The CDR3 has 16 residues. The CDR3 region is CASSSGTTAPQETQYF. CDR3 in DNA: TGTGCCAGCAGCTCGGGGACAACCGCGCCCCAAGAGACCCAGTACTTC.

This clonotype appeared a few times. The CDR3 region has the DNA TGTGCCGGGATGAGGACAGCTAACACCGGGGAGCTGTTTTTT. It specifies CAGMRTANTGELFF. This chain joins TRBV18 and TRBJ2-2, with D possibly being TRBD1 (6 bases). The CDR3 is 14 residues long. Germline-derived CDR1 and CDR2 are KGHSH and LQKENI. Deletions cut 11 bases from V and 2 bases from J, with 15 bases between.

The rearrangement links TRBV29-1 to TRBJ1-6, with 7 bases identical to TRBD1. V shed 4 bases, J shed 10 bases, and the junction held 10 bases outside the gene matches. Germline V CDR1 and CDR2: SQVTM, ANQGSEA. CDR3 length: 14 amino acids. The CDR3 loop is CSVGDPTGDSPLHF. The CDR3 DNA reads TGCAGCGTTGGAGATCCTACAGGGGACTCACCCCTCCACTTT. The variable domain in full, with the rest retrieved from reference TRBV29-1 and TRBJ1-6, is SAVISQKPSRDICQRGTSLTIQCQVDSQVTMMFWYRQQPGQSLTLIATANQGSEATYESGFVIDKFPISRPNLTFSTLTVSNMSPEDSSIYLCSVGDPTGDSPLHFGNGTRLTVT.

The chain couples TRBV30 to TRBJ2-7; perhaps D is TRBD1 or TRBD2 (5 bases each). This CDR3 contains 14 residues. V gave up 4 bases and J gave up 3 bases, with 16 bases separating them. CDR1 is GTSNPN, CDR2 SVGIG, per germline (reference sequence). The CDR3 loop is CAWTRGRGDYEQYF. CDR3 in DNA: TGTGCCTGGACGAGAGGTCGAGGGGACTACGAGCAGTACTTC.

There are many counts of this clonotype. J is TRBJ2-2 and V is TRBV11-2; possibly TRBD1 or TRBD2 for D (5 bases each). The germline gives CDR1 SGHAT, CDR2 FQNNGV. The V and J ends lost 4 bases and 0 bases respectively, with 6 bases between them. This CDR3 has 14 residues. DNA for the CDR3: TGTGCCAGCAGCTCGGGACCGAACACCGGGGAGCTGTTTTTT. Protein: CASSSGPNTGELFF.

This clonotype was detected only a few times. The rearrangement uses TRBV29-1 and TRBJ2-5; 8 bases fit TRBD1. J gave up 2 bases and V 5 bases, and 4 bases lay outside the gene matches. The CDR3 extends over 13 amino acids. The germline gives CDR1 SQVTM, CDR2 ANQGSEA. CDR3 in amino acids: CSVKDRVQETQYF. CDR3 nucleotide sequence: TGCAGCGTTAAGGACAGGGTGCAAGAGACCCAGTACTTC.

This clonotype was detected ten times or more. The J gene is TRBJ2-1, the V gene TRBV6-2 or TRBV6-3; D might be TRBD2 (6 bases). The CDR3 is 15 residues long. From germline, CDR1 is MNHEY and CDR2 SVGEGT. V was clipped by 5 bases and J by 4 bases, with 15 bases between them. The CDR3 sequence is CASSPLAGRYNEQFF. The CDR3 bases are TGTGCCAGCAGTCCCCTCGCGGGGCGATACAATGAGCAGTTCTTC.

This clonotype was seen ten or more times. The V gene is TRBV28, the J gene TRBJ2-5, with D uncertain. From germline, CDR1 is MDHEN and CDR2 SYDVKM. With 5 bases removed from V and 5 bases from J, the gap between germline ends came to 15 bases. The CDR3 is made up of 14 amino acids. For the CDR3, the DNA is TGTGCCAGCAGTCCCCCCAATCTGGGGGAGACCCAGTACTTC. This translates into CASSPPNLGETQYF.

This clonotype was counted only a few times. The V gene is TRBV12-3 or TRBV12-4, the J gene TRBJ2-2; weak D call: TRBD2 (5 bases). With 6 bases removed from V and 1 base from J, the gap between germline ends came to 9 bases. The CDR3 runs to 14 residues. The CDR3 nucleotides read TGTGCCAGCAGAGGCAGCGGGAACACCGGGGAGCTGTTTTTT. Its protein is CASRGSGNTGELFF.

The sample holds a few counts of this clonotype. This chain uses TRBV29-1 with TRBJ2-5, with a possible D match to TRBD1 (5 bases). CDR1 SQVTM and CDR2 ANQGSEA come from the germline V gene. V lost 2 bases and J 1 base, leaving 11 bases between the germline ends. The CDR3 is 14 residues long. The chain's CDR3 is CSVEKAGSQETQYF. DNA of the CDR3: TGCAGCGTTGAAAAGGCAGGGTCCCAAGAGACCCAGTACTTC.

V is TRBV6-1 and J is TRBJ1-1; no reliable D call. Germline V lookup: CDR1 MNHNS, CDR2 SASEGT. The CDR3 spans 15 residues. Trimming took off 6 bases at V and 5 bases at J, with 19 bases between the two ends. The CDR3 here is CASRATTVPLTEAFF. CDR3 nucleotides: TGTGCCAGCAGAGCCACTACAGTACCTCTAACTGAAGCTTTCTTT.

This clonotype has more than one count but fewer than ten. The rearrangement uses TRBV6-2 or TRBV6-3 and TRBJ1-1, with unresolved D. The CDR3 length is 11 residues. V was pared by 6 bases and J by 6 bases, with 8 bases between. Germline V gives CDR1 MNHEY, CDR2 SVGEGT. CDR3 nucleotide sequence: TGTGCCAGCAGCCATGGGCCTGAAGCTTTCTTT. This translates into CASSHGPEAFF.

This clonotype was observed a few times. V usage is TRBV7-3 and J usage is TRBJ2-1; 7 bases agree with TRBD2. The V gene end was trimmed by 2 bases and the J gene end by 7 bases; junction bases not matched to a gene: 5. The CDR3 has 14 residues. CDR1 is SGHTA, CDR2 FQGTGA, per germline. CDR3 DNA: TGTGCCAGCAGCTTAGCGGGAGTCGCGAATGAGCAGTTCTTC. Protein: CASSLAGVANEQFF.

This clonotype was picked up many times. The chain is built from TRBV7-2 and TRBJ2-2; D possibly uses TRBD1 or TRBD2 (5 bases each). There are 16 residues in the CDR3. Trimming cost V 4 bases and J 11 bases, with 23 bases left between them. The germline V gene has CDR1 SGHTA and CDR2 FQGNSA. The CDR3: CASSSEGPSLLQELFF. CDR3 coding DNA: TGTGCCAGCAGCTCCGAGGGACCCTCACTCCTCCAAGAGCTGTTTTTT. The whole variable domain, filled in from reference TRBV7-2 and TRBJ2-2, reads GAGVSQSPSNKVTEKGKDVELRCDPISGHTALYWYRQSLGQGLEFLIYFQGNSAPDKSGLPSDRFSAERTGGSVSTLTIQRTQQEDSAVYLCASSSEGPSLLQELFFGEGSRLTVL.

The rearrangement links TRBV25-1 to TRBJ2-5; 14 positions agree with TRBD2. This CDR3 has 17 residues. V dropped 3 bases and J dropped 4; count of bases not matched to a gene: 7. CDR1 and CDR2 (germline): MGHDK, SYGVNS. CDR3 bases: TGTGCCAGCAGTGACCGGACTAGCGGGAGGACGGCAGAGACCCAGTACTTC. Its translation is CASSDRTSGRTAETQYF.

This clonotype was counted many times. J is TRBJ2-1 and V is TRBV6-2 or TRBV6-3; possibly TRBD1 for D (6 bases). The CDR3 consists of 12 residues. Germline values: CDR1 MNHEY, CDR2 SVGEGT. The V end lost 6 bases, the J end lost 11 bases, and 14 bases lay between the germline ends. DNA of the CDR3: TGTGCCAGCAGCCTTGACAGGTACCAGCAGTTCTTC. This gives the protein CASSLDRYQQFF.

J is TRBJ2-3 and V is TRBV5-1, with 8 bases fitting TRBD2. V gave up 8 bases and J gave up 3 bases; unmatched junction bases: 5. Germline loops: CDR1 SGHRS, CDR2 YFSETQ. The CDR3 spans 13 residues. Here the CDR3 DNA reads TGCGCCAGTAGCGGGGTTACAACAGATACGCAGTATTTT. It is translated as CASSGVTTDTQYF.